These 10 T cell receptor beta chains were sequenced from one sample in a study of T cell responses to AZD1222 COVID-19 vaccine (dated by TCRdb to about 2021). The time point label, as the study defines it: about 28 days (+/-7) after the second vaccine dose. Libraries were constructed by the immunoSEQ multiplex PCR assay. As stored in TCRdb, this immuneACCESS dataset retains in-frame rearrangements with V and J assigned. A fraction of the clones does not appear; measured against another copy, unresolved V genes explain less than half of the discrepancy, and the remainder lacks a known reason. In all, the sample holds 200,000 or so clones, and under 95% of those were seen once. About 1% of the sample rests with the top ten. The sample here was peripheral blood, taken 28 days after the second AZD1222 dose. These receptors originate from an adult who received the AZD1222 COVID-19 vaccine.

The chain joins TRBV12-3 or TRBV12-4 to TRBJ2-7; D call uncertain. Trimming took 5 bases from V and 3 from J, leaving 8 bases between them. CDR3 length: 12 amino acids. CDR3 in DNA: TGTGCCAGCAGTCGGGCTTACTACGAGCAGTACTTC. Translating gives CASSRAYYEQYF.

The rearrangement uses TRBV6-5 and TRBJ1-2; D is uncertain. The germline V gene has CDR1 MNHEY and CDR2 SVGAGI. The CDR3 totals 14 residues. V was cut by 5 bases and J by 0 bases, with 10 bases left in between. As DNA, the CDR3 is TGTGCCAGCAGTCCCGGGATGGCTAACTATGGCTACACCTTC. Translation: CASSPGMANYGYTF.

The chain has TRBV28 and TRBJ1-1; D possibly corresponds to TRBD1 (6 bases). This CDR3 has 14 amino acids. V was clipped by 5 bases and J by 3 bases, with 13 bases between them. From germline, CDR1 is MDHEN and CDR2 SYDVKM. The CDR3 DNA reads TGTGCCAGCAGTCCCGACAGGAGAGACACTGAAGCTTTCTTT. It yields the protein CASSPDRRDTEAFF.

In its sample, this clone was seen once. Distinct nucleotide sequences in the sample also encode this CDR3. The chain has TRBV5-6 and TRBJ1-1, with no clear D. CDR1 and CDR2 from the germline V gene are SGHDT and YYEEEE. Trimming stripped 2 bases from V and 0 bases from J, with 5 bases between. CDR3 size: 13 residues. Here the CDR3 DNA reads TGTGCCAGCAGCTTACCCGTGAACACTGAAGCTTTCTTT. Its translation is CASSLPVNTEAFF.

About this clone itself: The junction departs from the called germline gene at one end, perhaps through a read error. This CDR3 reads CASSRRQGVDF. Here the CDR3 DNA reads TGTGCCAGCAGTAGGCGACAGGGGGTAGACTTC. V usage is TRBV12-3 or TRBV12-4 and J usage is TRBJ2-7, with 9 nucleotides matching TRBD1. The CDR3 loop spans 11 amino acids.

The J gene is TRBJ1-4, the V gene TRBV3-1 (or the pseudogene TRBV3-2), with D perhaps matching TRBD1 (5 bases). The germline gives CDR1 LGHDT, CDR2 YNNKEL (reference sequence). The CDR3 is 16 amino acids. Trimming removed 4 bases from V and 4 bases from J, with 16 bases in between. CDR3 DNA sequence: TGTGCCAGCAGCCCCTTTGGAGGGGCTTTTAATGAAAAACTGTTTTTT. Its protein product is CASSPFGGAFNEKLFF.

The chain links TRBV2 to TRBJ1-2, with D tentatively TRBD1 (6 bases). V lost 2 bases to trimming and J lost 4 bases, with 11 bases between them. The CDR3 is made up of 14 amino acids. Germline assignment: CDR1 SNHLY and CDR2 FYNNEI. The CDR3: CASSERGAGYGYTF. The CDR3 bases are TGTGCCAGCAGTGAAAGGGGGGCCGGCTATGGCTACACCTTC.

The chain is built from TRBV27 and TRBJ2-1; no clear D. The length of the CDR3 is 13 residues. CDR1 and CDR2 (germline): MNHEY, SMNVEV (reference sequence). With 2 bases removed from V and 4 bases from J, the gap between germline ends came to 6 bases. Here the CDR3 DNA reads TGTGCCAGCAGTTTAGGCCTGTACAATGAGCAGTTCTTC. Protein: CASSLGLYNEQFF.

The chain recombines TRBV19 with TRBJ2-2, with 7 nucleotides matching TRBD1. The ends lost 3 bases at V and 6 bases at J; junction bases unmatched: 10. The CDR3 runs 16 residues. Germline V gives CDR1 LNHDA, CDR2 SQIVND (reference sequence). This chain's CDR3 is CASSMNRDRKAGELFF. The CDR3 DNA reads TGTGCCAGTAGTATGAACCGGGACAGAAAGGCCGGGGAGCTGTTTTTT.

The rearrangement links TRBV5-6 to TRBJ2-7, with TRBD2 matching 8 bases. V dropped 0 bases and J dropped 1; count of bases not matched to a gene: 6. This CDR3 spans 16 amino acids. Germline CDR1 reads SGHDT; CDR2 reads YYEEEE. The CDR3 sequence is CASSLAAGGPSYEQYF. DNA for the CDR3: TGTGCCAGCAGCTTGGCGGCGGGGGGCCCATCCTACGAGCAGTACTTC.